The rows below give T cell receptor beta chains drawn from one sample of a study of T cell repertoires in cytomegalovirus infection. MiXCR, applied by TCRdb to the reads, yields one record per CDR3 protein. The table shows fewer than 550,000 distinct CDR3 sequences, with approximately 10% occurring only once. Sequencing was performed on PBMCs. Receptors originate from a human donor in good health (CMV status not recorded). Some clones in this sample may be carry-over from other donors' samples. Both conserved end residues are part of each CDR3. D genes are given only for firm matches. Not every row has a clone size; where given, it reads once, few, many or a size class.

len	d_gene	abundance	v_gene	j_gene	CDR3nt	CDR3aa
15	TRBD1	-	TRBV4-1	TRBJ1-5	TGCGCCAGCAGCCCCCAGGGGACAGCTAATCAGCCCCAGCATTTT	CASSPQGTANQPQHF
16	-	many	TRBV28	TRBJ2-3	TGTGCCAGCAGTTCCAGTAGCGGAGTTAGCACAGATACGCAGTATTTT	CASSSSSGVSTDTQYF
14	TRBD1	many	TRBV5-1	TRBJ2-7	TGCGCCAGCAGCCGGGACAGGCCAGCCTACGAGCAGTACTTC	CASSRDRPAYEQYF
14	-	many	TRBV20-1	TRBJ2-1	TGCAGTGCTCCCATGTGGCGTGGGGGCAATGAGCAGTTCTTC	CSAPMWRGGNEQFF
13	-	-	TRBV29-1	TRBJ2-1	TGCAGCGCCCTTGGGGTTCGGCGGAATGAGCAGTTCTTC	CSALGVRRNEQFF
12	TRBD1	-	TRBV20-1	TRBJ1-2	TGCAGTTTTTCCGGGACAGTCTATGGCTACACCTTC	CSFSGTVYGYTF
17	-	many	TRBV7-3	TRBJ2-2	TGTGCCAGCAGTTCAAGCGCGACACCGTCCTCGACCGGGGAGCTGTTTTTT	CASSSSATPSSTGELFF
14	-	-	TRBV25-1	TRBJ2-7	TGTGCCAGCAGTGAACCCGGTGGGAGATACGAGCAGTACTTC	CASSEPGGRYEQYF
16	-	-	TRBV19	TRBJ2-1	TGTGCCAGTAGTCCTCAACAGGGCCCCTCCTACAATGAGCAGTTCTTC	CASSPQQGPSYNEQFF
14	TRBD1	once	TRBV20-1	TRBJ1-2	TGCAGTGCTAGAGGCCCTCTGGGACAGGGGGGCTACACCTTC	CSARGPLGQGGYTF
11	TRBD1	few	TRBV29-1	TRBJ1-1	TGCAGCGTCCGACAGGGAACTGAAGCTTTCTTT	CSVRQGTEAFF
14	-	many	TRBV7-2	TRBJ1-4	TGTGCCAGCAGCTCGGGACCTACTAATGAAAAACTGTTTTTT	CASSSGPTNEKLFF
15	TRBD2	many	TRBV7-2	TRBJ2-1	TGTGCCAGCAGCTTAGGCGGGAGGGCGGGGAATGAGCAGTTCTTC	CASSLGGRAGNEQFF
15	-	-	TRBV23-1	TRBJ1-5	TGCGCCAGCAGTCAATCTGTCGACACGGATCAGCCCCAGCATTTT	CASSQSVDTDQPQHF
15	-	-	TRBV18	TRBJ2-5	TGTGCCAGCGCACACAGGGCCTTGGGACAAGAGACCCAGTACTTC	CASAHRALGQETQYF
13	-	-	TRBV30	TRBJ1-1	TGTGCCTGGGCCGGACTGCTGAACACTGAAGCTTTCTTT	CAWAGLLNTEAFF
16	TRBD1	-	TRBV7-2	TRBJ1-6	TGTGCCAGCAGCTCCCGCGCGACAGGGAGTCGCGCACCCCTCCACTTT	CASSSRATGSRAPLHF
14	-	many	TRBV7-9	TRBJ2-3	TGTGCCAGCAGCTTAGTTTCCTGGACAGATACGCAGTATTTT	CASSLVSWTDTQYF
14	-	few	TRBV6-1	TRBJ1-1	TGTGCCAGCAGCTCCCGGCAGCTGAACACTGAAGCTTTCTTT	CASSSRQLNTEAFF
15	TRBD1	many	TRBV7-9	TRBJ1-2	TGTGCCAGCAGCATGACAGGGGGCGCGGTGAGTGGCTACACCTTC	CASSMTGGAVSGYTF
11	-	few	TRBV6-1	TRBJ2-7	TGTGCCAGCAGTGTTGAATACGAGCAGTACTTC	CASSVEYEQYF
15	-	many	TRBV28	TRBJ2-5	TGTGCCAGCAACCTTCGGGGGAGGACCGGGGAGACCCAGTACTTC	CASNLRGRTGETQYF
13	TRBD1	many	TRBV4-1	TRBJ1-2	TGCGCCAGCAGCCAACTGGACAGGGTTGGCTACACCTTC	CASSQLDRVGYTF
13	TRBD1	many	TRBV28	TRBJ1-1	TGTGCCAGCAATAACAGGGGGCCCACTGAAGCTTTCTTT	CASNNRGPTEAFF
14	-	few	TRBV2	TRBJ2-2	TGTGCCAGCAGTGAATTCCGGGTAGCCGGGGAGCTGTTTTTT	CASSEFRVAGELFF
16	TRBD1	-	TRBV5-5	TRBJ2-7	TGTGCCAGCAGCTTGCCCGGGACAGGGATCACCTACGAGCAGAACTTC	CASSLPGTGITYEQNF
14	TRBD1	many	TRBV12-3/TRBV12-4	TRBJ1-6	TGTGCCAGCAGTTTGGACAGGGGGCGTTCACCCCTCCACTTT	CASSLDRGRSPLHF
13	TRBD1	many	TRBV7-2	TRBJ1-2	TGTGCCACCACGGGTCAGGGGGACTATGGCTACACCTTC	CATTGQGDYGYTF
13	TRBD1	-	TRBV6-6	TRBJ1-1	TGTGCCAGCATGGGACAGGACTACGGTGAAGCTTTCTTT	CASMGQDYGEAFF
14	TRBD2	many	TRBV28	TRBJ2-1	TGTGCCAGCAATAAGGGACTAGCGGGCAATGAGCAGTTCTTC	CASNKGLAGNEQFF
12	-	few	TRBV20-1	TRBJ2-5	TGCAGTGCTCCATATCTCCAAGAGACCCAGTACTTC	CSAPYLQETQYF
16	-	-	TRBV20-1	TRBJ1-1	TGCAGTGCTAGAGATAAAGGTAGTACTACGAACACTGAAGCTTTCTTT	CSARDKGSTTNTEAFF
16	TRBD2	many	TRBV11-3	TRBJ2-1	TGTGCCAGCAGCTTAGTGGGGTTAGCGGGAGGGGTTGAGCAGTTCTTC	CASSLVGLAGGVEQFF
15	TRBD2	many	TRBV7-3	TRBJ2-3	TGTGCCAGCAGCTCACTAGCGGGGGCCACAGATACGCAGTATTTT	CASSSLAGATDTQYF
14	-	many	TRBV12-3/TRBV12-4	TRBJ1-1	TGTGCCAGCAGTCCCCGAGGGCCCAACACTGAAGCTTTCTTT	CASSPRGPNTEAFF
15	TRBD1	many	TRBV5-4	TRBJ1-5	TGTGCCAGCAGCGTCCAGGGGGCTAGCAATCAGCCCCAGCATTTT	CASSVQGASNQPQHF
17	-	many	TRBV14	TRBJ1-3	TGTGCCAGCAGCCAAGAAATCGGGGGGGGCACTGGAAACACCATATATTTT	CASSQEIGGGTGNTIYF
11	-	many	TRBV6-6	TRBJ2-1	TGTGCCAGCTCCGGGGAGACTGAGCAGTTCTTC	CASSGETEQFF
15	-	-	TRBV19	TRBJ1-2	TGTGCCAGTAGTATGGAGGACGGGAACATGCGTGGCTACACCTTC	CASSMEDGNMRGYTF
15	TRBD1	many	TRBV3-1	TRBJ2-2	TGTGCCAGCAGCCATCGGACAGGGGTCGCCGGGGAGCTGTTTTTT	CASSHRTGVAGELFF
10	-	-	TRBV2	TRBJ2-7	TGTGCCAGCAGTGGGGGGTACCAGTACTTC	CASSGGYQYF
22	TRBD2	many	TRBV7-8	TRBJ2-3	TGTGCCAGCAGCTTATTTCACAGGCGACTAGCGGGGGGGCGTATTAGCACAGATACGCAGTATTTT	CASSLFHRRLAGGRISTDTQYF
15	-	many	TRBV10-2	TRBJ2-2	TGCGCCAGCAGTCGGACAAGGGCGAACACCGGGGAGCTGTTTTTT	CASSRTRANTGELFF
16	TRBD1	many	TRBV28	TRBJ2-3	TGTGCCAGCAGTTCAAGGGACAGGGGGCTAACAGATACGCAGTATTTT	CASSSRDRGLTDTQYF
14	-	many	TRBV28	TRBJ2-7	TGTGCCAGCAGTTCCCCTGGGAGGAACTACGAGCAGTACTTC	CASSSPGRNYEQYF
18	TRBD2	-	TRBV24-1	TRBJ2-1	TGTGCCACCAGTGATTCCCGGACTAGCGGGAGCTCCTACAATGAGCAGTTCTTC	CATSDSRTSGSSYNEQFF
14	TRBD1	many	TRBV6-6	TRBJ1-1	TGTGCCAGCAGTTACGGGACAGGGGTCGCTGAAGCTTTCTTT	CASSYGTGVAEAFF
13	-	many	TRBV28	TRBJ1-2	TGTGCCACCCAACTGGACCAAGCAGGTGGCTACACCTTC	CATQLDQAGGYTF
13	TRBD1	many	TRBV12-3/TRBV12-4	TRBJ2-7	TGTGCCAGCTCCTCGGGACAGATCTACGAGCAGTACTTC	CASSSGQIYEQYF
17	-	-	TRBV6-5	TRBJ1-3	TGTGCCAGCATGAGGAAAGTTCCCCGGGGGGCTGGAAACACCATATATTTT	CASMRKVPRGAGNTIYF
14	TRBD2	many	TRBV7-9	TRBJ2-2	TGTGCCAGTGAGACTAGCGGGGACACCGGGGAGCTGTTTTTT	CASETSGDTGELFF
15	TRBD1	few	TRBV2	TRBJ1-4	TGTGCCAGCAGTCCTACAGGGGGTCCTAATGAAAAACTGTTTTTT	CASSPTGGPNEKLFF
17	-	few	TRBV5-4	TRBJ2-1	TGTGCCAGCAGCTTGCGTATTAGCGGCCCAGGGGTAGATGAGCAGTTCTTC	CASSLRISGPGVDEQFF